This passage covers 21 T cell receptor beta chains from one sample sequenced in a study of cytomegalovirus exposure and HLA in healthy donors. In the PCR, 60 Vbeta and 13 Jbeta primers were used. Libraries were prepared by immunoSEQ multiplex PCR; TCRdb keeps only in-frame clonotypes and omits some of them. The repertoire has 100,000 to 150,000 clones, roughly four fifths of them found once; the top ten carry approximately 3.5%. Sequenced material: PBMCs. All receptors derive from a middle-aged woman in good health and CMV-seropositive.

V and J are TRBV5-5 and TRBJ2-7; a weak D match, TRBD2 (5 bases). The CDR3 is made up of 13 amino acids. CDR1 SGHKS and CDR2 YYEKEE come from the germline V gene (reference sequence). V lost 2 bases, J lost 1 base, and 7 bases lay in between. The CDR3 DNA follows: TGTGCCAGCAGCTTTCGGGATTCCTACGAGCAGTACTTC. It encodes CASSFRDSYEQYF.

This chain links TRBV6-5 with TRBJ2-5, with 7 bases aligning to TRBD1. CDR1 and CDR2 from the germline V gene are MNHEY and SVGAGI. The CDR3 covers 13 residues. V lost 6 bases, J lost 2 bases, and 3 bases stayed unmatched. The CDR3 DNA is TGTGCCAGCAGGACAGGGATACAAGAGACCCAGTACTTC. Protein sequence: CASRTGIQETQYF.

This chain links TRBV28 with TRBJ1-3; D gene ambiguous. Trimming took off 5 bases at V and 4 bases at J, with 15 bases between the two ends. In germline, CDR1 is MDHEN, CDR2 SYDVKM. This CDR3 contains 15 residues. This CDR3 reads CASSVEPQRGNTIYF. Here the CDR3 DNA reads TGTGCCAGCAGTGTAGAACCCCAGAGGGGAAACACCATATATTTT.

The chain has TRBV5-1 and TRBJ2-5; the match to TRBD2 covers 7 bases. The CDR3 consists of 16 residues. The ends lost 4 bases at V and 0 bases at J; junction bases unmatched: 9. CDR1 and CDR2 from the germline V gene are SGHRS and YFSETQ. The DNA for the CDR3 is TGCGCCAGCAGCCCGGGAGGCAGCGGCTACCAAGAGACCCAGTACTTC. Its protein is CASSPGGSGYQETQYF.

V usage is TRBV28 and J usage is TRBJ2-7, with unresolved D. The CDR3 runs to 13 residues. CDR1 and CDR2 (germline): MDHEN, SYDVKM. Trimming pared 5 bases from V and 2 bases from J, leaving 10 bases between. The CDR3 spells CASSKENPYEQYF. The CDR3 bases are TGTGCCAGCAGTAAAGAGAACCCCTACGAGCAGTACTTC.

A single count supports this clone. The chain joins TRBV28 to TRBJ2-4, with 14 bases matching TRBD2. The CDR3 extends over 18 amino acids. V lost 2 bases and J lost 5; bases outside the gene matches: 8. The germline gives CDR1 MDHEN, CDR2 SYDVKM. The CDR3 region is CASSLIGTSGRGENIQYF. In DNA form, the CDR3 reads TGTGCCAGCAGTTTAATAGGGACTAGCGGGAGAGGTGAAAACATTCAGTACTTC. The variable domain in full, completed from reference TRBV28 and TRBJ2-4, reads DVKVTQSSRYLVKRTGEKVFLECVQDMDHENMFWYRQDPGLGLRLIYFSYDVKMKEKGDIPEGYSVSREKKERFSLILESASTNQTSMYLCASSLIGTSGRGENIQYFGAGTRLSVL.

The chain carries TRBV4-3 and TRBJ2-1; 8 bases fit TRBD2. The CDR3 runs 18 residues. J gave up 7 bases and V 0 bases, and 14 bases lay outside the gene matches. Germline V gives CDR1 LGHNA, CDR2 YSLEER. This chain's CDR3 is CASSQERGVSGGRNEQFF. CDR3 DNA: TGCGCCAGCAGCCAAGAAAGGGGGGTATCTGGCGGGAGGAATGAGCAGTTCTTC.

This chain connects TRBV28 to TRBJ2-5, with D unresolved. The CDR3 length is 13 residues. Germline V CDR1 and CDR2: MDHEN, SYDVKM. Trimming shortened V by 5 bases and J by 5 bases, and 12 bases separated the two germline ends. The CDR3 is CASSPTIRETQYF. The CDR3 nucleotides read TGTGCCAGCAGTCCAACTATTCGGGAGACCCAGTACTTC.

The chain couples TRBV5-4 to TRBJ2-7, with 11 bases that match TRBD1. The CDR3 totals 14 residues. The trim removed 4 bases at V and 4 bases at J, leaving 4 bases unmatched. From germline, CDR1 is SGHNT and CDR2 YYREEE (reference sequence). The DNA of the CDR3 is TGTGCCAGCAGCGACGGACAGGGGGCTTACGAGCAGTACTTC. It is translated as CASSDGQGAYEQYF.

This clone was counted once. The genes are TRBV7-9 and TRBJ2-3; 14 bases line up with TRBD2. Trimming took 3 bases from V and 4 from J; bases not matched to a gene: 6. Per the germline V gene, CDR1 is SEHNR and CDR2 is FQNEAQ (reference sequence). This CDR3 spans 17 amino acids. CDR3 nucleotide sequence: TGTGCCAGCAGCTTCCCTGGGACTAGCGGGAGATCAGATACGCAGTATTTT. It is translated as CASSFPGTSGRSDTQYF.

J is TRBJ2-7 and V is TRBV10-3; D is ambiguous. This CDR3 region has 12 residues. V shed 2 bases and J shed 1 base, with 3 bases lying between them. Germline CDR1 ENHRY, CDR2 SYGVKD. The DNA for the CDR3 is TGTGCCATCAGTGAGACTTCCTACGAGCAGTACTTC. Its translation is CAISETSYEQYF.

This chain uses TRBV4-1 with TRBJ2-7, with 7 bases aligning to TRBD2. V shed 0 bases and J 0 bases; nucleotides not matched to a gene: 5. Germline CDR1 is MGHRA and CDR2 is YSYEKL. The CDR3 runs 16 residues. CDR3 in amino acids: CASSQEFRTSSYEQYF. CDR3 DNA: TGCGCCAGCAGCCAAGAATTCCGGACTAGCTCCTACGAGCAGTACTTC.

CDR3 in amino acids: CASAGDTDTQYF. CDR3 sequence (DNA): TGTGCCAGCGCCGGGGACACAGATACGCAGTATTTT. The chain couples TRBV6-1 to TRBJ2-3; D is perhaps TRBD2 (5 bases). This CDR3 spans 12 amino acids. V dropped 8 bases and J dropped 2 bases, with 8 bases sitting between them. Germline loops: CDR1 MNHNS, CDR2 SASEGT.

The chain combines TRBV2 with TRBJ1-3; TRBD1 is a possible D gene (6 bases). CDR3 size: 15 residues. Germline values: CDR1 SNHLY, CDR2 FYNNEI. V was shortened by 5 bases and J by 0 bases, with 11 bases between the two germline ends. The CDR3 reads CASSLSDSSGNTIYF. The CDR3 DNA follows: TGTGCCAGCAGTCTATCGGACAGCTCTGGAAACACCATATATTTT. The whole variable domain, filled in from reference TRBV2 and TRBJ1-3, reads EPEVTQTPSHQVTQMGQEVILRCVPISNHLYFYWYRQILGQKVEFLVSFYNNEISEKSEIFDDQFSVERPDGSNFTLKIRSTKLEDSAMYFCASSLSDSSGNTIYFGEGSWLTVV.

The V call is TRBV9, the J call TRBJ1-2; D possibly corresponds to TRBD1 (5 bases). The CDR3 is 15 residues long. The V and J ends lost 0 bases and 6 bases respectively, with 15 bases between them. Germline V gene data show CDR1 as SGDLS and CDR2 as YYNGEE. CDR3 nucleotides: TGTGCCAGCAGCGTAGAGTGGCAGGGTGTGAATGGCTACACCTTC. The encoded protein is CASSVEWQGVNGYTF.

The chain joins TRBV9 to TRBJ1-2; 9 bases are a match to TRBD1. Trimming removed 1 base from V and 3 bases from J; junction bases left unmatched: 7. The CDR3 totals 16 residues. CDR1 and CDR2 (germline): SGDLS, YYNGEE. The CDR3 region is CASSVTPWTGDYGYTF. The DNA for the CDR3 is TGTGCCAGCAGCGTAACACCGTGGACAGGGGACTATGGCTACACCTTC.

The CDR3 nucleotides are TGCAGCGTTGAGCCCCACCAGATAACCACAGATACGCAGTATTTT. It translates to CSVEPHQITTDTQYF. The V and J genes are TRBV29-1 and TRBJ2-3; D uncertain. This CDR3 is built from 15 residues. Germline V gene data show CDR1 as SQVTM and CDR2 as ANQGSEA. V gave up 3 bases and J gave up 2 bases, with 15 bases separating them.

The chain combines TRBV5-1 with TRBJ2-7, with a weak D call TRBD2 (6 bases). V lost 4 bases, J lost 3 bases, and 11 bases lay in between. In germline, CDR1 is SGHRS, CDR2 YFSETQ. This CDR3 region has 13 residues. The CDR3 DNA sequence: TGCGCCAGCAGCCCGGAGGGTGGCTACGAGCAGTACTTC. It is translated as CASSPEGGYEQYF.

The genes are TRBV5-1 and TRBJ2-1; 10 bases align to TRBD1. CDR1 is SGHRS and CDR2 is YFSETQ in the germline V gene. The CDR3 runs 15 residues. The trim removed 3 bases at V and 5 bases at J, leaving 5 bases unmatched. DNA for the CDR3: TGCGCCAGCAGCTCAAGACAGGGGGCCCACAATGAGCAGTTCTTC. Protein product: CASSSRQGAHNEQFF.

This chain connects TRBV10-1 to TRBJ2-3; D call uncertain. Germline CDR1 WNHNN, CDR2 SYGVQD (reference sequence). The CDR3 has 14 amino acids. V lost 0 bases and J lost 2, with 6 bases in between. This chain's CDR3 is CASSESAFTDTQYF. The CDR3 region has the DNA TGCGCCAGCAGTGAGTCGGCCTTCACAGATACGCAGTATTTT.

The chain employs TRBV19 and TRBJ2-7; perhaps TRBD1 as D (5 bases). V lost 0 bases, J lost 3 bases, and 6 bases lay in between. The germline gives CDR1 LNHDA, CDR2 SQIVND (reference sequence). The CDR3 covers 13 residues. The chain's CDR3 is CASSIEGDYEQYF. CDR3 in DNA: TGTGCCAGTAGTATAGAAGGGGACTACGAGCAGTACTTC.